This T cell receptor beta chain was captured by sequencing in a study of blood T cell repertoires in COVID-19. Across about two dozen US areas, participants ranged in age from roughly 18 to 89 years. Self-reported history from a screening survey and questionnaire set each donor's cohort. Recovered status in Cohort 3 required two negative PCRs, clearance, or symptom resolution. Germline V gene sequence: CDR1 SEHNR, CDR2 FQNEAQ (reference sequence). CDR3 length equals 13 residues. Between the trimmed V and J ends, which lost 6 bases and 9 bases, there was a span of 15 bases. The protocol was immunoSEQ multiplex PCR, while the TCRdb copy is restricted to in-frame clones and leaves out a portion. The table lists some 300,000 clones, approximately 89% of them singletons, with roughly a tenth in the top ten. The table lists this clone with a count of one.

This rearrangement joins TRBV7-9 to TRBJ2-1; D perhaps matches TRBD1 (5 bases). The sequenced material came from PBMCs or T cells enriched from blood (not recorded which). This TCR derives from a woman aged 35 to 49 who had recovered from COVID-19. The DNA of the CDR3 is TGTGCCAGCAGTCCTGAAGGGGCAGGTGAGCAGTTCTTC. Translating it yields CASSPEGAGEQFF.